The rows below give T cell receptor beta chains drawn from one sample of a study of shared clonotypes between healthy human individuals. Repertoires were generated with immunoSEQ multiplex PCR, while TCRdb's copy carries only in-frame clones and drops some. The sample has approximately 720,000 clones, around 90% seen once; the top ten hold about 24%. Material for sequencing was naive CD8+ T cells sorted from blood. The receptors come from a man younger than 45 in good health. CDR3s include the opening cysteine and the closing phenylalanine or tryptophan. The D gene is left open where the match is weak. Rows may omit the clone size; those that give it use once, few, many or a size class.

j_call,d_call,v_call,clone_size,cdr3_aa,cdr3_nt
TRBJ1-2,-,TRBV4-1,-,CASSLSARTGDGYTF,TGCGCCAGCAGCCTATCCGCAAGGACGGGGGATGGCTACACCTTC
TRBJ2-7,-,TRBV11-2,-,CASSLADWGILYEQYF,TGTGCCAGCAGCTTAGCAGATTGGGGGATACTCTACGAGCAGTACTTC
TRBJ2-7,TRBD2,TRBV10-3,-,CAISEAGTLYEQYF,TGTGCCATCAGTGAAGCGGGGACTCTTTACGAGCAGTACTTC
TRBJ2-2,-,TRBV5-1,-,CASSPDLGSGELFF,TGCGCCAGCAGCCCCGACTTAGGGTCCGGGGAGCTGTTTTTT
TRBJ2-2,-,TRBV11-2,-,CASSLEVVLDTGELFF,TGTGCCAGCAGCTTAGAGGTGGTTTTAGACACCGGGGAGCTGTTTTTT
TRBJ2-3,TRBD2,TRBV7-6,-,CASSSRGSGTGDTQYF,TGTGCCAGCAGTTCCCGTGGAAGCGGGACGGGAGATACGCAGTATTTT
TRBJ2-1,-,TRBV7-8,once,CASSHSTISYNEQFF,TGTGCCAGCAGCCATTCTACTATTTCCTACAATGAGCAGTTCTTC
TRBJ1-5,-,TRBV7-9,-,CASSFPGSNQPQHF,TGTGCCAGCAGCTTCCCTGGAAGCAATCAGCCCCAGCATTTT
TRBJ1-3,-,TRBV7-3,-,CASKNGGQGFASGNTIYF,TGTGCCAGCAAAAACGGGGGCCAGGGGTTCGCCTCTGGAAACACCATATATTTT
TRBJ2-3,-,TRBV7-6,-,CASSLAGGSDTQYF,TGTGCCAGCAGCTTAGCCGGAGGGTCGGATACGCAGTATTTT
TRBJ2-3,TRBD2,TRBV10-3,-,CATKREGTDTQYF,TGTGCCACCAAGCGGGAGGGCACAGATACGCAGTATTTT
TRBJ1-4,-,TRBV14,-,CASSQWASEKLFF,TGTGCCAGCAGCCAGTGGGCATCTGAAAAACTGTTTTTT
TRBJ2-7,-,TRBV13,-,CASSPEDGVYEQYF,TGTGCCAGCAGTCCTGAGGATGGGGTCTACGAGCAGTACTTC
TRBJ2-7,TRBD1,TRBV27,-,CASSISGQSFYEQYF,TGTGCCAGCAGTATATCGGGACAGAGCTTCTACGAGCAGTACTTC
TRBJ1-1,TRBD1,TRBV5-4,once,CASSPDRALNTEAFF,TGTGCCAGCAGCCCGGACAGGGCGTTGAACACTGAAGCTTTCTTT
TRBJ1-1,-,TRBV2,-,CAVLGGRETTEAFF,TGTGCCGTACTGGGGGGCCGGGAAACTACTGAAGCTTTCTTT
TRBJ2-7,TRBD2,TRBV7-2,once,CASSYSGLGSYEQYF,TGTGCCAGCAGCTATAGCGGGCTAGGGTCCTACGAGCAGTACTTC
TRBJ2-3,-,TRBV9,-,CASTSDGTSTDTQYF,TGTGCCAGCACATCGGACGGTACTAGCACAGATACGCAGTATTTT
TRBJ2-3,-,TRBV27,once,CASSFPGDTQYF,TGTGCCAGCAGTTTTCCGGGGGATACGCAGTATTTT
TRBJ2-7,-,TRBV5-1,once,CASSLGGVYEQYF,TGCGCCAGCAGCTTGGGAGGGGTCTACGAGCAGTACTTC
TRBJ2-7,-,TRBV11-2,-,CASSPGHRSPYEQYF,TGTGCCAGCAGCCCGGGACACCGGAGTCCCTACGAGCAGTACTTC
TRBJ2-3,TRBD2,TRBV9,-,CASSVELGGLITDTQYF,TGTGCCAGCAGCGTAGAACTGGGGGGACTAATAACAGATACGCAGTATTTT
TRBJ2-2,TRBD1,TRBV2,-,CASSPGQPPSRDTGELFF,TGTGCCAGCAGCCCGGGACAGCCTCCTAGCCGAGACACCGGGGAGCTGTTTTTT
TRBJ1-2,-,TRBV7-9,-,CASSSARTTHNYGYTF,TGTGCCAGCAGCTCCGCACGGACAACCCATAACTATGGCTACACCTTC
TRBJ2-2,-,TRBV13,-,CASSLWGSAGELFF,TGTGCCAGCAGCTTATGGGGGTCGGCCGGGGAGCTGTTTTTT
TRBJ2-2,-,TRBV4-1,-,CASSQALLTGELFF,TGCGCCAGCAGCCAAGCCCTACTCACCGGGGAGCTGTTTTTT
TRBJ2-2,-,TRBV10-3,-,CATRDRVTGELFF,TGTGCCACCAGAGATAGGGTTACCGGGGAGCTGTTTTTT
TRBJ2-1,TRBD2,TRBV5-6,-,CASSPGGDEQFF,TGTGCCAGCAGTCCTGGGGGGGATGAGCAGTTCTTC
TRBJ2-5,-,TRBV7-2,-,CASSLGVYQETQYF,TGTGCCAGCAGCTTAGGTGTATACCAAGAGACCCAGTACTTC
TRBJ2-3,-,TRBV27,-,CASRPIGNTDTQYF,TGTGCCAGCAGACCGATAGGGAACACAGATACGCAGTATTTT
TRBJ2-5,TRBD2,TRBV30,-,CAWSPRGLASNF,TGTGCCTGGAGCCCCCGTGGACTAGCTTCTAACTTC